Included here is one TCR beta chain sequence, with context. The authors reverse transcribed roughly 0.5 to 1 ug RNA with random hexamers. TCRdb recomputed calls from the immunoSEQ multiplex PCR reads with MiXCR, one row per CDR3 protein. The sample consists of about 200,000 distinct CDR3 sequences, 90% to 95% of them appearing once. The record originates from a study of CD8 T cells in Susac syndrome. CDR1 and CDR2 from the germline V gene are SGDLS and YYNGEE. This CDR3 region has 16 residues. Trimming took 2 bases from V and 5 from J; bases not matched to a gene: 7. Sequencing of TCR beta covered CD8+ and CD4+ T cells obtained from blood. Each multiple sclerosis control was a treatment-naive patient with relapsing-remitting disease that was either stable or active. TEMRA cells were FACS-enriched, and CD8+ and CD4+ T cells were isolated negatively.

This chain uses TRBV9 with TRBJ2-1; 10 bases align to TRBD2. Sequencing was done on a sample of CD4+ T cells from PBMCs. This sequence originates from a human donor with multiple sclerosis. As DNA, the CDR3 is TGTGCCAGCAGCGTTAGCGGGGGGTCTTCCCACAATGAGCAGTTCTTC. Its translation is CASSVSGGSSHNEQFF. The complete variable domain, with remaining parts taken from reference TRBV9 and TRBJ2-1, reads DSGVTQTPKHLITATGQRVTLRCSPRSGDLSVYWYQQSLDQGLQFLIQYYNGEERAKGNILERFSAQQFPDLHSELNLSSLELGDSALYFCASSVSGGSSHNEQFFGPGTRLTVL.